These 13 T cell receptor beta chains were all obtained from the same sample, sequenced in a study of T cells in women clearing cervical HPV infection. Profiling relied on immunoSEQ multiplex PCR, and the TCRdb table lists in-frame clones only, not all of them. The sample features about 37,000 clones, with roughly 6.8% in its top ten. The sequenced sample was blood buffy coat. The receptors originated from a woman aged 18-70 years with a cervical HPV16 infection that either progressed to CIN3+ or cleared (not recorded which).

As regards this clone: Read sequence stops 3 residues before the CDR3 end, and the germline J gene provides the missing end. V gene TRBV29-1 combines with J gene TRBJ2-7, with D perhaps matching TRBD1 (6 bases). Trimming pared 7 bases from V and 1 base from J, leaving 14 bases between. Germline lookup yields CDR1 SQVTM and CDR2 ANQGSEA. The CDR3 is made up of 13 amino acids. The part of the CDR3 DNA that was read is TGCAGCGCCCGTTGGGACAATTCCTACGAG. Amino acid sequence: CSARWDNSYE. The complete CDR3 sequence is CSARWDNSYEQYF.

The sequenced CDR3 bases are TGCAGTGCTAGAAGGGCCGCATCCTACAATGAG. Translation: CSARRAASYNE. The whole CDR3 reads CSARRAASYNEQFF. The chain has TRBV20-1 and TRBJ2-1; no definite D call. The read is 3 residues too short to cover the CDR3 end, so that end is filled in from the germline J gene. The CDR3 extends over 14 amino acids. V was clipped by 2 bases and J by 1 base, with 9 bases between them. Germline CDR1 reads DFQATT; CDR2 reads SNEGSKA (reference sequence).

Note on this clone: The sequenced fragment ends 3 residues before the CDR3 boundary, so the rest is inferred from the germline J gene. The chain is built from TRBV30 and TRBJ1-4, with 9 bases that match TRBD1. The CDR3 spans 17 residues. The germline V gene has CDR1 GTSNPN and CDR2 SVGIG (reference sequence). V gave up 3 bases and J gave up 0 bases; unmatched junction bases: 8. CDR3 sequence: CAWRHRGRGATNEKLFF. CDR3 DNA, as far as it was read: TGTGCCTGGAGGCACAGGGGGCGCGGAGCAACTAATGAAAAA.

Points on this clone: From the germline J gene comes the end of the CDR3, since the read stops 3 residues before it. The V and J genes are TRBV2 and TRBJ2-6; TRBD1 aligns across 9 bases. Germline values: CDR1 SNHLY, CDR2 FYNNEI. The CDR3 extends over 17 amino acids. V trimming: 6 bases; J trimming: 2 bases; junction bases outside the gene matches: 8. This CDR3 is CASSPGTGTPGANVLTF. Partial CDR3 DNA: TGTGCCAGCAGCCCCGGGACAGGGACTCCTGGGGCCAACGTC. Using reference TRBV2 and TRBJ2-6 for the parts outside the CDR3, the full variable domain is EPEVTQTPSHQVTQMGQEVILRCVPISNHLYFYWYRQILGQKVEFLVSFYNNEISEKSEIFDDQFSVERPDGSNFTLKIRSTKLEDSAMYFCASSPGTGTPGANVLTFGAGSRLTVL.

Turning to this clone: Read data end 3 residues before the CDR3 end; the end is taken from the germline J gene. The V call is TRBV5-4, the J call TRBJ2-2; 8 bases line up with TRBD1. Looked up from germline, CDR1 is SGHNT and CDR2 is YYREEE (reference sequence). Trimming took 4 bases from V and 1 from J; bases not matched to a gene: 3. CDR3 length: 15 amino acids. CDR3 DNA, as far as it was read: TGTGCCAGCAGCCCAGGGGGCCGGAACACCGGGGAG. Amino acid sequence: CASSPGGRNTGE. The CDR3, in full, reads CASSPGGRNTGELFF.

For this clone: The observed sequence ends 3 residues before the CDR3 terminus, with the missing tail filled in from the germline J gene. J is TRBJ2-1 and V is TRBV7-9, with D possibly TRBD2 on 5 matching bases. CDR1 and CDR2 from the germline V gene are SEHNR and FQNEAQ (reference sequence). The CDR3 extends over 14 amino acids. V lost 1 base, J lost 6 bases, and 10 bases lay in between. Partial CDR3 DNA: TGTGCCAGCAGCTTAGAGGCTAGCCCCAATGAG. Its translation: CASSLEASPNE. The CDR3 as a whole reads CASSLEASPNEQFF.

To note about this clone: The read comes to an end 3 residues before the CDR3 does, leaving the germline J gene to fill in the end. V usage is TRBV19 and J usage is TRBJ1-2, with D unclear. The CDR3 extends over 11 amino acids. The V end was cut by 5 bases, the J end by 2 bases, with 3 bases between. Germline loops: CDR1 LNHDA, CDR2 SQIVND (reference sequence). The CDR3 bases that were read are TGTGCCAGTAGTGGCAACTATGGC. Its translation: CASSGNYG. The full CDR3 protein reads CASSGNYGYTF.

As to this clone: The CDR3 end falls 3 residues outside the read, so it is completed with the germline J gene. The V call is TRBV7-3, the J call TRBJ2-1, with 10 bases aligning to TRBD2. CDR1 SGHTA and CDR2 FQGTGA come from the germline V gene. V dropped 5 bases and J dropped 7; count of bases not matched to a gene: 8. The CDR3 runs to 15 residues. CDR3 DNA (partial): TGTGCCAGCAGCCCGAGCGGGGGGGGTGGGAATGAG. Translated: CASSPSGGGGNE. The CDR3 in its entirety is CASSPSGGGGNEQFF.

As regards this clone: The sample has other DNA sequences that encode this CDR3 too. The sequenced part of the CDR3 DNA is TGCGCCAGCAGCTTGGCAAGGTCCAGCGGGAGCCATGAG. Residues: CASSLARSSGSHE. The CDR3 in full is CASSLARSSGSHEQFF. The chain employs TRBV5-1 and TRBJ2-1; 8 bases fit TRBD2. The missing CDR3 end, 3 residues past where the read stops, is filled in from the germline J gene. This CDR3 spans 16 amino acids. Germline-derived CDR1 and CDR2 are SGHRS and YFSETQ. V dropped 0 bases and J dropped 8; count of bases not matched to a gene: 10.

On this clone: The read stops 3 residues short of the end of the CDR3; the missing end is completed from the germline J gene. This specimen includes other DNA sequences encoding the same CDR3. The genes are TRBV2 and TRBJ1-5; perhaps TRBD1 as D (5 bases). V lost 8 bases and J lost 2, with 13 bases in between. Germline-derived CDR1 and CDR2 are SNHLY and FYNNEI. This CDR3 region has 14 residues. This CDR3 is CASSERGGNQPQHF. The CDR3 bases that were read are TGTGCCAGCTCTGAGCGGGGGGGCAATCAGCCC.

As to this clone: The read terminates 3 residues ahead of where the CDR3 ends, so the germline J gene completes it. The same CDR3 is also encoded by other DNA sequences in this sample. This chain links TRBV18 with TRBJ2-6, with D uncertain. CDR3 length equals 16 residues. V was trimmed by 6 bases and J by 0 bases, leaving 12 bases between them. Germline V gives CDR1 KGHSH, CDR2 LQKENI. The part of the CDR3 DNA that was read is TGTGCCAGCTCCCCCCCATTTCCCTCTGGGGCCAACGTC. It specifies CASSPPFPSGANV. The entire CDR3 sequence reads CASSPPFPSGANVLTF.

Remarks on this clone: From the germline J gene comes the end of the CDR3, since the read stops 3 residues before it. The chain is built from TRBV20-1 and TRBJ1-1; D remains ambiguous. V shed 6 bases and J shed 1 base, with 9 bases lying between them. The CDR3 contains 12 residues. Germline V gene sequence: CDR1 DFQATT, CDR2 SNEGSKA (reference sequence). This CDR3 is CSAPDTNTEAFF. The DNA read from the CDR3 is TGCAGTGCCCCCGACACGAACACTGAA.

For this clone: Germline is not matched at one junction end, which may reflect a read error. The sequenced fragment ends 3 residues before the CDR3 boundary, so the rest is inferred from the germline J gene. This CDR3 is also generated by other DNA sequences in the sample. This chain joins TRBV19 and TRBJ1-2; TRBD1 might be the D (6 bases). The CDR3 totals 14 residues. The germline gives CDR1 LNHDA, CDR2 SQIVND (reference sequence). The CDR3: CASSDGGRGYGYTF. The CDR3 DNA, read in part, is TGTGCCAGCAGTGACGGGGGGCGAGGCTATGGG.